This TCR beta chain was obtained from a study of T-cell reconstitution after alpha-beta-depleted transplantation in children. Study-wide results and caveats: Expanded graft clones numbering several hundred reportedly gave rise to alpha-beta T cells about two months after transplant.

Molecular barcoding with unique molecular identifiers was used for the TCRbeta library. MiXCR, run by TCRdb on the PCR reads, gives a single entry per CDR3 protein. The sample lists around 500,000 distinct CDR3 sequences, about 23% occurring once. The CDR3 covers 13 residues. With 6 bases removed from V and 1 base from J, the gap between germline ends came to 9 bases. This clonotype appeared many times. No antigen is known for it. The chain recombines TRBV12-3 or TRBV12-4 with TRBJ1-2; D is perhaps TRBD1 (5 bases). Sequencing used PBMCs, mostly from graft donor cells, obtained 360 days after TCRalphabeta/CD19-depleted stem cell transplant. The clonotype originates from a boy younger than two who had a stem cell transplant for acute myeloid leukemia, so the T cells may come from the graft donor. CDR3 coding DNA: TGTGCCAGCAGAATAGACAGTAACTATGGCTACACCTTC. Amino acid sequence: CASRIDSNYGYTF.